A selection of T cell receptor beta chains follows, all from one sample in a study of HIV-infected patients and healthy controls. Each CDR3 protein gets one entry after TCRdb re-called the 5' RACE reads with MiXCR. The sample carries around 67,000 distinct CDR3 sequences, about 17% recorded once. The sequenced material came from CD4+ T cells from blood. All receptors come from a human donor in good health. CDR3s include the opening cysteine and the closing phenylalanine or tryptophan. D genes are given only for firm matches. Clone size appears in some rows only: once, few, many, or a class for an expanded clone.

V	J	length	size	D	CDR3	DNA
TRBV4-3	TRBJ2-1	13	-	-	CASSLGGFNEQFF	TGCGCCAGCAGCCTTGGCGGGTTCAATGAGCAGTTCTTC
TRBV4-3	TRBJ1-2	15	few	-	CASSQAAASNYGYTF	TGCGCCAGCAGCCAAGCCGCAGCCTCTAACTATGGCTACACCTTC
TRBV6-1	TRBJ2-7	14	few	TRBD1	CASKGSGQGYEQYF	TGTGCCAGCAAAGGTTCGGGACAGGGGTACGAGCAGTACTTC
TRBV2	TRBJ1-6	15	-	-	CASRSRRRSDSPLHF	TGTGCCAGCAGATCGAGGCGCAGATCAGATTCACCCCTCCACTTT
TRBV18	TRBJ2-5	14	-	-	CASSPDLTRKTQYF	TGTGCCAGCTCGCCCGATCTCACCCGAAAGACCCAGTACTTC
TRBV6-1	TRBJ1-3	18	few	TRBD1	CASSELKGQGKAGNTIYF	TGTGCCAGCAGTGAATTAAAAGGACAGGGTAAAGCTGGAAACACCATATATTTT
TRBV3-1	TRBJ2-3	16	-	-	CASSLWTAKNTDTQYF	TGTGCCAGCAGCCTGTGGACAGCCAAAAACACAGATACGCAGTATTTT
TRBV10-3	TRBJ1-5	14	many	-	CAISELGDNQPQHF	TGTGCCATCAGTGAGTTGGGTGACAATCAGCCCCAGCATTTT
TRBV29-1	TRBJ1-1	14	few	-	CSTLRGPPNTEAFF	TGCAGCACTCTTAGAGGACCCCCGAACACTGAAGCTTTCTTT
TRBV4-1	TRBJ2-1	16	-	-	CASSQPLAIPFNEQFF	TGCGCCAGCAGCCAACCCCTAGCTATTCCTTTCAATGAGCAGTTCTTC
TRBV19	TRBJ2-1	14	few	-	CATRGQQNYNEQFF	TGTGCGACTAGAGGGCAGCAAAACTACAATGAGCAGTTCTTC
TRBV14	TRBJ2-7	16	many	TRBD2	CASSQPGGERSYEQYF	TGTGCCAGCAGCCAACCGGGGGGGGAGCGCTCCTACGAGCAGTACTTC
TRBV5-6	TRBJ1-5	17	-	-	CASSLGEGTRDNQPQHF	TGTGCCAGCAGCTTGGGTGAAGGGACGAGGGACAATCAGCCCCAGCATTTT
TRBV6-2/TRBV6-3	TRBJ1-6	17	-	-	CASRPPPGPRIDSPLHF	TGTGCCAGCAGACCACCGCCCGGGCCGCGCATAGATTCACCCCTCCACTTT
TRBV11-1	TRBJ2-7	14	few	-	CASSQEQASYEQYF	TGTGCCAGCAGTCAGGAACAGGCGTCCTACGAGCAGTACTTC
TRBV11-2	TRBJ2-7	11	many	-	CASSFALEQYF	TGTGCCAGCAGCTTCGCGCTGGAGCAGTACTTC
TRBV7-9	TRBJ1-1	12	few	-	CASSLNPTEAFF	TGTGCCAGCAGCTTAAACCCAACTGAAGCTTTCTTT
TRBV5-5	TRBJ2-1	15	many	-	CASSLGTPVGNEQFF	TGTGCCAGCAGCCTGGGGACCCCTGTAGGCAATGAGCAGTTCTTC
TRBV28	TRBJ2-7	11	-	-	CASSFRAEQYF	TGTGCCAGCAGTTTTCGAGCCGAGCAGTACTTC
TRBV7-9	TRBJ2-1	20	-	TRBD2	CASSPAWLAGGPKTLSEQFF	TGTGCCAGCAGCCCCGCGTGGCTAGCGGGAGGGCCGAAGACCTTAAGTGAGCAGTTCTTC
TRBV12-3/TRBV12-4	TRBJ1-1	13	few	TRBD1	CASSFRGRGEAFF	TGTGCCAGCAGTTTCCGAGGCAGGGGGGAAGCTTTCTTT
TRBV7-9	TRBJ1-6	14	few	TRBD1	CASSFQGANSPLHF	TGTGCCAGCAGCTTTCAGGGGGCGAATTCACCCCTCCACTTT
TRBV6-5	TRBJ1-2	13	-	TRBD1	CASRRTGETGYTF	TGTGCCAGCAGGAGAACAGGGGAAACTGGCTACACCTTC
TRBV2	TRBJ1-5	14	-	-	CASSAGSSNQPQHF	TGTGCCAGCAGTGCCGGAAGTAGCAATCAGCCCCAGCATTTT
TRBV7-9	TRBJ1-2	14	-	-	CASSLPPDGYGYTF	TGTGCCAGCAGCCTCCCCCCGGACGGCTATGGCTACACCTTC
TRBV4-2	TRBJ1-1	14	many	TRBD1	CASSQQGARTEAFF	TGTGCCAGCAGCCAACAGGGGGCGCGGACTGAAGCTTTCTTT
TRBV4-2	TRBJ2-1	15	few	-	CASSQELGTPTPQFF	TGTGCCAGCAGCCAAGAGTTAGGGACTCCGACGCCGCAGTTCTTC
TRBV24-1	TRBJ2-1	17	-	TRBD2	CATSDTQTSGTYNEQFF	TGTGCCACCAGTGATACCCAGACTAGCGGCACCTACAATGAGCAGTTCTTC
TRBV7-8	TRBJ2-1	16	many	TRBD2	CASSLEPAGGPYEQFF	TGTGCCAGCAGCTTAGAGCCAGCGGGGGGGCCCTATGAGCAGTTCTTC
TRBV12-3/TRBV12-4	TRBJ2-2	12	many	-	CASLSPAGELFF	TGTGCCAGCCTTTCCCCGGCCGGGGAGCTGTTTTTT
TRBV6-1	TRBJ2-7	15	-	-	CASSVQQGGIYEQYF	TGTGCCAGCAGTGTTCAGCAGGGGGGCATCTACGAGCAGTACTTC
TRBV18	TRBJ1-1	17	-	-	CASSPEGGRLHGTEAFF	TGTGCCAGCTCACCGGAAGGGGGGCGCCTTCATGGGACTGAAGCTTTCTTT
TRBV2	TRBJ2-3	14	few	-	CASSEMVSTDTQYF	TGTGCCAGCAGTGAAATGGTTAGCACAGATACGCAGTATTTT
TRBV5-1	TRBJ2-5	15	few	-	CASSLELGNRETQYF	TGCGCCAGCAGCTTAGAACTAGGGAACCGTGAGACCCAGTACTTC
TRBV18	TRBJ1-1	14	few	-	CASSQYRVETEAFF	TGTGCCAGCTCGCAGTACAGGGTAGAAACTGAAGCTTTCTTT
TRBV11-2	TRBJ2-3	21	few	TRBD1	CASSSRMAGQGASTSTDTQYF	TGTGCCAGCAGCTCCCGAATGGCGGGACAGGGGGCGTCTACTAGCACAGATACGCAGTATTTT
TRBV20-1	TRBJ2-3	15	-	-	CSARKPGPGTDTQYF	TGCAGTGCTAGAAAGCCGGGACCCGGCACAGATACGCAGTATTTT
TRBV18	TRBJ2-6	16	-	TRBD1	CASSADRVSGANVLTF	TGTGCCAGCTCAGCGGACAGGGTCTCTGGGGCCAACGTCCTGACTTTC
TRBV2	TRBJ2-5	13	-	-	CASLSDGEETQYF	TGTGCCAGCCTCTCCGACGGGGAAGAGACCCAGTACTTC
TRBV11-2	TRBJ1-1	13	many	-	CASSPYPVTEAFF	TGTGCCAGCAGCCCCTATCCGGTCACTGAAGCTTTCTTT
TRBV20-1	TRBJ2-7	13	-	TRBD2	CSVSGRTAYEQYF	TGCAGCGTAAGCGGGAGGACAGCCTACGAGCAGTACTTC
TRBV7-2	TRBJ2-3	15	many	-	CASSLGDTRRDTQYF	TGTGCCAGCAGCTTAGGGGACACAAGGCGGGATACGCAGTATTTT
TRBV7-9	TRBJ2-2	15	-	-	CASCDFTINTGELFF	TGTGCCAGCTGCGACTTCACGATCAACACCGGGGAGCTGTTTTTT
TRBV7-2	TRBJ1-2	15	many	-	CASSLGGHRIYGYTF	TGTGCCAGCAGCTTAGGTGGGCACCGGATCTATGGCTACACCTTC
TRBV11-3	TRBJ1-1	16	few	TRBD1	CASSTGTGGGKTEAFF	TGTGCCAGCAGCACCGGGACAGGGGGCGGGAAAACTGAAGCTTTCTTT
TRBV12-3/TRBV12-4	TRBJ2-1	15	-	-	CASSGPGHLDPEQFF	TGTGCCAGCAGTGGCCCGGGACACCTGGATCCTGAGCAGTTCTTC
TRBV6-5	TRBJ1-1	13	few	-	CASNKLMNTEAFF	TGTGCCAGCAATAAATTAATGAACACTGAAGCTTTCTTT
TRBV6-2/TRBV6-3	TRBJ2-1	12	many	-	CASRELAAEQFF	TGTGCCAGCAGAGAACTAGCTGCTGAGCAGTTCTTC
TRBV7-7	TRBJ2-1	15	-	-	CASSLDYRENNEQFF	TGTGCTAGCAGCTTAGACTACCGCGAGAACAATGAGCAGTTCTTC
TRBV7-2	TRBJ2-7	15	few	-	CASSLEGGPAYEQYF	TGTGCCAGCAGCTTAGAGGGCGGGCCCGCCTACGAGCAGTACTTC
TRBV29-1	TRBJ1-1	13	few	-	CSVVGVGPHKAFF	TGCAGCGTTGTAGGTGTGGGTCCTCATAAAGCTTTCTTT
TRBV28	TRBJ2-6	16	-	-	CASSLPSGAGANVLTF	TGTGCCAGCAGTTTACCGTCGGGGGCTGGGGCCAACGTCCTGACTTTC
TRBV7-8	TRBJ2-3	15	many	-	CASSPGRALTDTQYF	TGTGCCAGCAGCCCCGGAAGGGCGCTCACAGATACGCAGTATTTT
TRBV19	TRBJ2-1	12	many	-	CASSNRDNEQFF	TGTGCCAGTAGCAACAGGGACAATGAGCAGTTCTTC
TRBV20-1	TRBJ2-1	15	-	TRBD2	CSAKTSVWGRDEQFF	TGCAGTGCCAAGACTAGCGTTTGGGGAAGGGATGAGCAGTTCTTC
TRBV30	TRBJ1-2	13	many	-	CAWSWDREYGYTF	TGTGCCTGGAGCTGGGACCGGGAGTATGGCTACACCTTC
TRBV20-1	TRBJ2-3	15	once	-	CSARPGVGGADTQYF	TGCAGTGCTAGACCGGGAGTCGGGGGAGCAGATACGCAGTATTTT
TRBV5-1	TRBJ1-1	15	-	TRBD1	CASSLYPGQSAEAFF	TGCGCCAGCAGCTTATACCCGGGACAGTCCGCTGAAGCTTTCTTT
TRBV3-1	TRBJ2-7	14	many	-	CASSQEGGRYEQYF	TGTGCCAGCAGCCAAGAAGGTGGGCGCTACGAGCAGTACTTC